Following are 12 T cell receptor beta chains from one sample sequenced in a study of T cells in Graves' hyperthyroidism and ophthalmopathy. RNA transcripts were the template for amplifying TCR beta CDR3 regions. First-round RT-PCR with HTBI primers amplified the TCR CDR3 region. TCRdb re-analysed the multiplex PCR reads in MiXCR, keeping a single row per CDR3 protein. The table includes 460,000 or so distinct CDR3 sequences, under 15% detected once. The specimen was blood. These receptors all stem from a woman aged 18 to 35 with Graves' hyperthyroidism.

This clonotype was observed at least ten times. CDR3 sequence: CASSSWGQGSYEQYV. The CDR3 region has the DNA TGTGCCAGCAGCTCCTGGGGACAGGGGTCTTACGAGCAGTACGTC. The chain recombines TRBV7-8 with TRBJ2-7; TRBD1 aligns across 10 bases. V was clipped by 4 bases and J by 4 bases; unmatched bases: 7. This CDR3 contains 15 residues. Germline CDR1 is SGHVS and CDR2 is FQNEAQ.

In its sample, this clonotype was seen a few times. The chain recombines TRBV9 with TRBJ2-7; 12 nucleotides agree with TRBD2. The CDR3 runs to 13 residues. CDR1 SGDLS and CDR2 YYNGEE come from the germline V gene. The V gene end was trimmed by 3 bases and the J gene end by 7 bases; junction bases not matched to a gene: 2. CDR3 coding DNA: TGTGCCAGCAGCGCTAGCGGGAGGGGGGAGCAGTACTTC. It encodes CASSASGRGEQYF.

This clonotype was detected many times. This chain links TRBV12-3 or TRBV12-4 with TRBJ2-5, with 9 bases that match TRBD1. Trimming cost V 3 bases and J 4 bases; bases outside gene matches: 3. This CDR3 region has 14 residues. The CDR3 here is CASSFGGQGETQYF. In DNA form, the CDR3 reads TGTGCCAGCAGTTTTGGGGGACAGGGAGAGACCCAGTACTTC.

This clonotype was seen repeatedly, ten times or more. The chain is built from TRBV28 and TRBJ1-1; D possibly corresponds to TRBD1 (6 bases). Germline CDR1 MDHEN, CDR2 SYDVKM. Trimming removed 7 bases at V and 0 bases at J, with 15 bases between. The CDR3 loop spans 15 amino acids. The CDR3 loop is CASKILGGLNTEAFF. DNA of the CDR3: TGTGCCAGCAAAATACTGGGGGGCTTGAACACTGAAGCTTTCTTT.

As to this clonotype: This clone may be a read error of a much larger clone one base away. V gene TRBV6-1 combines with J gene TRBJ1-6; D gene unclear. The V end lost 1 base, the J end lost 4 bases, and 8 bases lay between the germline ends. The germline gives CDR1 MNHNS, CDR2 SASEGT. This CDR3 spans 15 amino acids. CDR3 bases: TGTGCCAGCAGTGAAGACCGCTCTTATAATTCACCCCTCCACTTT. As protein: CASSEDRSYNSPLHF.

The table lists this clonotype with many counts. The genes are TRBV10-1 and TRBJ2-7, with TRBD1 matching 10 bases. The CDR3 has 13 residues. Looked up from germline, CDR1 is WNHNN and CDR2 is SYGVQD (reference sequence). V lost 6 bases to trimming and J lost 5 bases; unmatched junction nucleotides: 4. CDR3 nucleotide sequence: TGCGCCAGCAGGGGACAGGGGTCCCACGAGCAGTACGTC. Translated: CASRGQGSHEQYV.

The table lists this clonotype with many counts. The chain has TRBV7-9 and TRBJ2-7, with a possible D match to TRBD2 (7 bases). Trimming cost V 3 bases and J 0 bases, with 12 bases left between them. This CDR3 contains 15 residues. CDR1 and CDR2 (germline): SEHNR, FQNEAQ (reference sequence). The CDR3 DNA reads TGTGCCAGCAGCTTTGGACTAGGGGGCTCCTACGAGCAGTACTTC. Protein: CASSFGLGGSYEQYF.

In its sample, this clonotype was seen many times. The genes are TRBV12-3 or TRBV12-4 and TRBJ2-7; a possible D gene is TRBD2 (6 bases). This CDR3 is built from 15 residues. Trimming cost V 3 bases and J 0 bases, with 12 bases left between them. In DNA form, the CDR3 reads TGTGCCAGCAGTTTTGGCGGGGCATACTCCTACGAGCAGTACTTC. It translates to CASSFGGAYSYEQYF.

This clonotype has a count of ten or more. This chain uses TRBV3-1 with TRBJ2-1, with 14 bases matching TRBD2. This CDR3 is 15 amino acids long. CDR1 and CDR2 from the germline V gene are LGHDT and YNNKEL (reference sequence). V trimming: 4 bases; J trimming: 8 bases; junction bases outside the gene matches: 4. The CDR3 bases are TGTGCCAGCAGCCCAGGACTAGCGGGAGGATATGAGCAGTTCTTC. It codes for CASSPGLAGGYEQFF.

The table lists this clonotype with many counts. The chain joins TRBV11-2 to TRBJ2-1; unclear D gene. CDR1 is SGHAT, CDR2 FQNNGV, per germline. The CDR3 is made up of 15 amino acids. Trimming removed 2 bases at V and 0 bases at J, with 8 bases between. CDR3 amino acids: CASSLLGDSYNEQFF. DNA for the CDR3: TGTGCCAGCAGCTTATTGGGTGACTCCTACAATGAGCAGTTCTTC.

The sample holds many counts of this clonotype. CDR3 region: CASSPRRGNSPLHF. CDR3 coding DNA: TGTGCCAGCAGCCCAAGGAGAGGAAACTCACCCCTCCACTTT. The rearrangement joins TRBV27 to TRBJ1-6; D uncertain. V was clipped by 6 bases and J by 10 bases, with 16 bases between them. The CDR3 is 14 residues long. Germline lookup yields CDR1 MNHEY and CDR2 SMNVEV (reference sequence).

This clonotype was counted many times. V is TRBV7-2 and J is TRBJ2-3, with TRBD2 identical over 9 bases. Germline values: CDR1 SGHTA, CDR2 FQGNSA. The ends lost 3 bases at V and 2 bases at J; junction bases unmatched: 6. The CDR3 runs 16 residues. The CDR3 loop is CASSLIVAGATDTQYF. CDR3 nucleotide sequence: TGTGCCAGCAGCTTGATTGTAGCGGGGGCCACAGATACGCAGTATTTT.